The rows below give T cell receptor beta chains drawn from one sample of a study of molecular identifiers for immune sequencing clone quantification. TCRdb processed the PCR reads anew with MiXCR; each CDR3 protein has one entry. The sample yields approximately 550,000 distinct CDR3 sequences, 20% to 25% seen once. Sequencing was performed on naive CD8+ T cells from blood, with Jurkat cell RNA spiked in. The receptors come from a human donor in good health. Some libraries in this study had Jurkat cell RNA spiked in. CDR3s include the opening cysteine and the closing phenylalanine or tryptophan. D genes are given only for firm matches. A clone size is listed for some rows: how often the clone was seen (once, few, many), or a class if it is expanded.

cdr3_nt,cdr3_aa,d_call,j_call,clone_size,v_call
TGCGCCAGCAGCCAAGAGCGGGGGACAGGGATCTATGGCTACACCTTC,CASSQERGTGIYGYTF,TRBD1,TRBJ1-2,many,TRBV4-3
TGTGCCAGCAGCAGACTCGAGGGATCCCTCACAGATACGCAGTATTTT,CASSRLEGSLTDTQYF,.,TRBJ2-3,.,TRBV9
TGTGCCAGCAGCTTAGAACTAGCGGGAAATGAGCAGTTCTTC,CASSLELAGNEQFF,TRBD2,TRBJ2-1,many,TRBV7-2
TGTGCCAGCAGCGCCGTTGGGGCTGAAGCTTTCTTT,CASSAVGAEAFF,.,TRBJ1-1,many,TRBV7-9
TGTGCCAGCAGTTACGTCCCTAGCGGGAGTCATCATGAGCAGTTCTTC,CASSYVPSGSHHEQFF,TRBD2,TRBJ2-1,.,TRBV6-6
TGTGCCACCAGTGAGACAGGGGTCGCAGATACGCAGTATTTT,CATSETGVADTQYF,TRBD1,TRBJ2-3,.,TRBV24-1
TGTGCCACCAGTGACTCACAGGGTTCGTCCTACAATGAGCAGTTCTTC,CATSDSQGSSYNEQFF,.,TRBJ2-1,.,TRBV24-1
TGTGCCAGCAACAGCGGGGGGAACCAAGAGACCCAGTACTTC,CASNSGGNQETQYF,TRBD2,TRBJ2-5,few,TRBV7-2
TGCAGCGTTGAAGAACCGGACAGGGGCACTGAAGCTTTCTTT,CSVEEPDRGTEAFF,TRBD1,TRBJ1-1,many,TRBV29-1
TGTGCCAGCATCCCGGGCACAGATACGCAGTATTTT,CASIPGTDTQYF,.,TRBJ2-3,many,TRBV2